Listed below are T cell receptor beta chains from one sample, sequenced in a study of blood T cells in healthy people across ages. TCRdb re-called the 5' RACE reads with MiXCR, one entry per CDR3 protein. The sample includes 1,500,000 or so distinct CDR3 sequences, 59% of them seen just once. The specimen was blood. These receptors were obtained from a man between 18 and 35 years old in good health. The CDR3 runs from the conserved cysteine through the conserved F or W. The D gene is left open where the match is weak. Size values are once, few and many counts, or a class for expanded clones, and some rows have none.

V,J,D,size,CDR3,DNA
TRBV6-2/TRBV6-3,TRBJ1-5,-,-,CASSYGGPQPQHF,TGTGCCAGCAGTTACGGGGGGCCTCAGCCCCAGCATTTT
TRBV29-1,TRBJ2-1,-,few,CSVEGFTSSRYNNEQFF,TGCAGCGTTGAAGGTTTTACTAGCTCTCGGTACAACAATGAGCAGTTCTTC
TRBV7-9,TRBJ2-4,TRBD2,-,CASSLTSGGLNNEQYF,TGTGCCAGCAGCTTGACTAGCGGGGGGCTTAACAATGAGCAGTACTTC
TRBV20-1,TRBJ2-1,-,-,CSARQNTAYEQFF,TGCAGTGCTAGACAAAATACGGCTTATGAGCAGTTCTTC
TRBV11-2,TRBJ1-2,-,-,CASSLNRENYGYTF,TGTGCCAGCAGCTTGAACAGGGAGAATTATGGCTACACCTTC
TRBV5-1,TRBJ2-5,TRBD2,-,CASSPREGWETQYF,TGCGCCAGCAGCCCCCGGGAGGGGTGGGAGACCCAGTACTTC
TRBV28,TRBJ2-2,TRBD2,once,CASSWGGNTGELFF,TGTGCCAGCAGTTGGGGGGGAAACACCGGGGAGCTGTTTTTT
TRBV20-1,TRBJ2-5,-,-,CSARGAGNQETQYF,TGCAGTGCTAGAGGGGCGGGTAACCAAGAGACCCAGTACTTC
TRBV11-2,TRBJ2-7,TRBD1,-,CASSFRPTGAAYEQYF,TGTGCCAGCAGCTTTCGACCGACAGGGGCTGCCTACGAGCAGTACTTC
TRBV10-3,TRBJ2-7,-,-,CAIRQFSGYEQYF,TGTGCCATCAGGCAATTTAGCGGCTACGAGCAGTACTTC
TRBV23-1,TRBJ2-3,TRBD2,-,CASSQSPGTSPSTDTQYF,TGCGCCAGCAGTCAATCTCCCGGGACTAGTCCTAGCACAGATACGCAGTATTTT
TRBV28,TRBJ2-7,-,-,CASSWVLVSEQYF,TGTGCCAGCAGTTGGGTACTAGTTTCCGAGCAGTACTTC
TRBV15,TRBJ2-7,-,-,CATSIHRSYEQYF,TGTGCCACCAGCATTCACAGATCCTACGAGCAGTACTTC
TRBV27,TRBJ2-3,-,-,CASSLRRDTDTQYF,TGTGCCAGCAGTTTGCGCAGGGACACAGATACGCAGTATTTT
TRBV20-1,TRBJ1-1,-,-,CSARTPRDTGAFF,TGCAGTGCAAGGACGCCACGGGACACTGGAGCTTTCTTT
TRBV4-3,TRBJ1-5,-,-,CASSQDFGGAFQPQHF,TGCGCCAGCAGCCAAGATTTCGGGGGCGCGTTTCAGCCCCAGCATTTT
TRBV12-3/TRBV12-4,TRBJ2-1,TRBD1,-,CASGLDREDNEQFF,TGTGCCAGCGGGTTGGACAGGGAAGACAATGAGCAGTTCTTC
TRBV12-3/TRBV12-4,TRBJ2-7,TRBD1,-,CASSGDRGQYEQYF,TGTGCCAGCAGCGGGGACAGGGGGCAATACGAGCAGTACTTC
TRBV3-1,TRBJ2-7,-,-,CASSRGPRLGAGGTYEQYF,TGTGCCAGCAGCCGGGGGCCTAGGCTCGGAGCGGGTGGGACCTACGAGCAGTACTTC
TRBV10-3,TRBJ2-1,-,-,CAIQLGGSNEQFF,TGTGCCATCCAACTAGGAGGGTCTAATGAGCAGTTCTTC
TRBV6-2/TRBV6-3,TRBJ1-4,TRBD1,-,CASSLQGAWDEKLFF,TGTGCCAGCAGTCTCCAGGGGGCATGGGATGAAAAACTGTTTTTT
TRBV12-3/TRBV12-4,TRBJ1-1,-,-,CASSLRSQAFF,TGTGCCAGCAGTTTAAGGTCACAGGCTTTCTTT
TRBV28,TRBJ1-2,TRBD1,-,CASSLWGDRAYGYTF,TGTGCCAGCAGTTTATGGGGGGACAGGGCCTATGGCTACACCTTC